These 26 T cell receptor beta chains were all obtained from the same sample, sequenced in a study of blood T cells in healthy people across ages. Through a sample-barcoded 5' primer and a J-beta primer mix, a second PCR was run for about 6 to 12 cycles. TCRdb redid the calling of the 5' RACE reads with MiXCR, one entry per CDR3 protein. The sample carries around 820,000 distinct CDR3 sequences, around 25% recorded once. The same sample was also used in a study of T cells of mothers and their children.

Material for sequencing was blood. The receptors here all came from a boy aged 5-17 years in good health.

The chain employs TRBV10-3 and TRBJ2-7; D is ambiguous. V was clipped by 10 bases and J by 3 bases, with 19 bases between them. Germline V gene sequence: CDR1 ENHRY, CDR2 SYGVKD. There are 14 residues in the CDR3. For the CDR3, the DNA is TGTGCCACTGCGGACCCCAACGCTGTCTACGAGCAGTACTTC. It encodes CATADPNAVYEQYF.

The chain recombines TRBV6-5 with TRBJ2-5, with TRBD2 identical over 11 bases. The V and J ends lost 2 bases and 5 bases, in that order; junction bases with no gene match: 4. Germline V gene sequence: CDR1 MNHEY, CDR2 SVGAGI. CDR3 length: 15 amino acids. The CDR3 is CASSYGASGRETQYF. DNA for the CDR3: TGTGCCAGCAGTTACGGGGCTAGCGGGAGGGAGACCCAGTACTTC.

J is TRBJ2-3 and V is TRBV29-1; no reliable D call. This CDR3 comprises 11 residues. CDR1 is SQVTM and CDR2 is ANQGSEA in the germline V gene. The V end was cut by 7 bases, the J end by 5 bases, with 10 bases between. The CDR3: CSGRLGDTQYF. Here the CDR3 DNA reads TGCAGCGGCCGATTAGGAGATACGCAGTATTTT.

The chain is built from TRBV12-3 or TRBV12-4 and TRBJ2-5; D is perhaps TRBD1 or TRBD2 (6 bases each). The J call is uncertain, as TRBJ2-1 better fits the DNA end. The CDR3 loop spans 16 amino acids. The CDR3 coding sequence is TGTGCCAGCAGGCCCGCCGGGGGCGGAGATTACAATGAGCAGTTCTTC. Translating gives CASRPAGGGDYNEQFF.

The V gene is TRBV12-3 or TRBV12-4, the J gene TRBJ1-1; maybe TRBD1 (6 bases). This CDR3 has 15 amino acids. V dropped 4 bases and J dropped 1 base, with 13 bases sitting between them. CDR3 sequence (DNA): TGTGCCAGCAGTTGGCCATCGACAGGGAACACTGAAGCTTTCTTT. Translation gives CASSWPSTGNTEAFF.

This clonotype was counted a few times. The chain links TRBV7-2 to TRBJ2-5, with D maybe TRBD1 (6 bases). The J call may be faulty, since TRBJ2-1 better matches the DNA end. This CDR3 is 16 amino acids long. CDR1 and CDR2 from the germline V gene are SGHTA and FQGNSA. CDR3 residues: CASSFAGTLVDNEQFF. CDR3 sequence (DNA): TGTGCCAGCAGCTTCGCCGGGACACTAGTCGACAATGAGCAGTTCTTC.

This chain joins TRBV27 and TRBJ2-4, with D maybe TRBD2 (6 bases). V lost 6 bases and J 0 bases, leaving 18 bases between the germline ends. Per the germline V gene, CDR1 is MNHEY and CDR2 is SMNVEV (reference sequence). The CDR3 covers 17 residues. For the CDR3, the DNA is TGTGCCAGCAGCCCCTCCCCGGCGGGACTAGCCAAAAACATTCAGTACTTC. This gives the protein CASSPSPAGLAKNIQYF.

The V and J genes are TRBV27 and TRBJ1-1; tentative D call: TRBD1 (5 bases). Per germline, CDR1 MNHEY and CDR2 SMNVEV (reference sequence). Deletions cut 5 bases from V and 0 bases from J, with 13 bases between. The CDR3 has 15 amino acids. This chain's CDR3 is CASSGRQNLNTEAFF. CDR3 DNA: TGTGCCAGCAGTGGCCGACAGAACTTGAACACTGAAGCTTTCTTT.

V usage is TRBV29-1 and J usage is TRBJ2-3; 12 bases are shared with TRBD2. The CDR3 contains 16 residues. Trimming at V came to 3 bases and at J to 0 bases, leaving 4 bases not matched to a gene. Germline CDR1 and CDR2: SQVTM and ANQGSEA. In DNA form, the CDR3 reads TGCAGCGTTGATCTACTAGCGGGGGGCAGCACAGATACGCAGTATTTT. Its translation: CSVDLLAGGSTDTQYF.

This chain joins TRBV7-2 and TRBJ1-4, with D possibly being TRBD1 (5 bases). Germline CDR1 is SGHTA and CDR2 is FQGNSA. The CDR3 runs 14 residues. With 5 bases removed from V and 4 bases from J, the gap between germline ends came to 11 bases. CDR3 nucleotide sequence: TGTGCCAGCAGCCGGGGGGGATATAATGAAAAACTGTTTTTT. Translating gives CASSRGGYNEKLFF. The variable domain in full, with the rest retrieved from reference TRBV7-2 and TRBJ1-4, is GAGVSQSPSNKVTEKGKDVELRCDPISGHTALYWYRQSLGQGLEFLIYFQGNSAPDKSGLPSDRFSAERTGGSVSTLTIQRTQQEDSAVYLCASSRGGYNEKLFFGSGTQLSVL.

DNA of the CDR3: TGCGCCAGCAGCCAAGATGCTGGTACGATGGCAGACACACCGAACACTGAAGCTTTCTTT. It translates to CASSQDAGTMADTPNTEAFF. The rearrangement uses TRBV4-3 and TRBJ1-1, with unresolved D. The CDR3 sequence is 20 residues long. Trimming cost V 0 bases and J 1 base, with 24 bases left between them. The germline V gene has CDR1 LGHNA and CDR2 YSLEER.

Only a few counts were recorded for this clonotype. In DNA, the CDR3 is TGTGCCAGCAGCCAAGTCGGGACAGGGAACACCGGGGAGCTGTTTTTT. This encodes CASSQVGTGNTGELFF. The rearrangement uses TRBV4-2 and TRBJ2-2; TRBD1 agrees at 8 bases. V lost 1 base, J lost 1 base, and 2 bases stayed unmatched. Germline V lookup: CDR1 LGHNA, CDR2 YNFKEQ. The length of the CDR3 is 16 residues.

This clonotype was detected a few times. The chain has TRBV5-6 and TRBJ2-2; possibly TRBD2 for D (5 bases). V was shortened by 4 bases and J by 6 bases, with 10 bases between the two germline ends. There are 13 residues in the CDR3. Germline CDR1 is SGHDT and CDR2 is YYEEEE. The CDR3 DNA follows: TGTGCCAGCAGCGCGCGAGCGGCCGGGGAGCTGTTTTTT. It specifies CASSARAAGELFF.

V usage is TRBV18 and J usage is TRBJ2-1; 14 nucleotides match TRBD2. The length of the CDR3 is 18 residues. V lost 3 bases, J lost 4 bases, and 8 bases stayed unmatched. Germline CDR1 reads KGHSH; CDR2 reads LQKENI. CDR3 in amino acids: CASSPWTSGGPKYNEQFF. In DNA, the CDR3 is TGTGCCAGCTCACCGTGGACTAGCGGGGGGCCTAAGTACAATGAGCAGTTCTTC.

In DNA form, the CDR3 reads TGTGCCAGCTCACCACCGCGTCGATTAAGGGGGTCGGCCACTGAAGCTTTCTTT. Protein product: CASSPPRRLRGSATEAFF. This chain links TRBV18 with TRBJ1-1; D may be TRBD1 (6 bases). This CDR3 spans 18 amino acids. Deletions cut 0 bases from V and 4 bases from J, with 21 bases between. Germline-derived CDR1 and CDR2 are KGHSH and LQKENI. Supplemented by reference TRBV18 and TRBJ1-1, the full variable domain reads NAGVMQNPRHLVRRRGQEARLRCSPMKGHSHVYWYRQLPEEGLKFMVYLQKENIIDESGMPKERFSAEFPKEGPSILRIQQVVRGDSAAYFCASSPPRRLRGSATEAFFGQGTRLTVV.

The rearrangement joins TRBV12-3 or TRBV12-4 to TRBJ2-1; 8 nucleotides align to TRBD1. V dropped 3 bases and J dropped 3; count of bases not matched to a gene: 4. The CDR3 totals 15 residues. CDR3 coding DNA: TGTGCCAGCAGTTTCAGGACAGGGTTCTACAATGAGCAGTTCTTC. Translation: CASSFRTGFYNEQFF.

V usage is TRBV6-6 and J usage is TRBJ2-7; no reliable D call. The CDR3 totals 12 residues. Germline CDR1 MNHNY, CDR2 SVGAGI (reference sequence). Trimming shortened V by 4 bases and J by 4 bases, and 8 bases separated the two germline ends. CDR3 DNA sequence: TGTGCCAGCAGTTTTGTGGCTTACGAGCAGTACTTC. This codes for CASSFVAYEQYF.

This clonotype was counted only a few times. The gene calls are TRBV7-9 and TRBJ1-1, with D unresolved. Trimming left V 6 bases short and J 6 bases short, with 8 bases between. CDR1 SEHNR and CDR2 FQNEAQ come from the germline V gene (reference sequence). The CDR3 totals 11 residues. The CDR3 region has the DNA TGTGCCAGCAGACGGGAGCCTGAAGCTTTCTTT. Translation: CASRREPEAFF.

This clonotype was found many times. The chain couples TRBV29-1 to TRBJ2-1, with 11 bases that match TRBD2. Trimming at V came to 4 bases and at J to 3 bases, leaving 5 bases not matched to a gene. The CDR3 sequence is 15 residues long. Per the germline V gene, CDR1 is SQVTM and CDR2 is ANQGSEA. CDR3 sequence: CSVGGLAGGYNEQFF. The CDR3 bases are TGCAGCGTTGGGGGCCTAGCGGGAGGCTACAATGAGCAGTTCTTC.

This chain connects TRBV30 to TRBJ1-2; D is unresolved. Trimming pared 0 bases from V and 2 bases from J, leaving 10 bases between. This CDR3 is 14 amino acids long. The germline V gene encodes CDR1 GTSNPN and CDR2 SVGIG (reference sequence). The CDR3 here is CAWSVLRQNYGYTF. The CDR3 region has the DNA TGTGCCTGGAGTGTTTTACGGCAAAACTATGGCTACACCTTC.

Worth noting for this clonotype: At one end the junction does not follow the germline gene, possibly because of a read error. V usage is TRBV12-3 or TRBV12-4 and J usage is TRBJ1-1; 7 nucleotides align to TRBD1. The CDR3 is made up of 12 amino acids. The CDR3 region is CASSLAPGQSIF. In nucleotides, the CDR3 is TGTGCCAGCAGTTTAGCGCCGGGACAGTCGATCTTT.

The CDR3 loop is CASSVAGVGGTDTQYF. In DNA, the CDR3 is TGTGCCAGCAGCGTAGCGGGAGTAGGCGGCACAGATACGCAGTATTTT. The chain uses TRBV9 and TRBJ2-3, with D possibly matching TRBD2 (6 bases). Germline V lookup: CDR1 SGDLS, CDR2 YYNGEE. The CDR3 totals 16 residues. V lost 0 bases and J 1 base, leaving 12 bases between the germline ends.

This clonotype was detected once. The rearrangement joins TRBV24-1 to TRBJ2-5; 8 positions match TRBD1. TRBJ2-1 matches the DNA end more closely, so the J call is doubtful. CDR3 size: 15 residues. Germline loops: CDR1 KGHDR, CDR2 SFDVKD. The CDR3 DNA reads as TGTGCCACCAGTGACCCCAGGGGGCGATACAATGAGCAGTTCTTC. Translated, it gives CATSDPRGRYNEQFF.

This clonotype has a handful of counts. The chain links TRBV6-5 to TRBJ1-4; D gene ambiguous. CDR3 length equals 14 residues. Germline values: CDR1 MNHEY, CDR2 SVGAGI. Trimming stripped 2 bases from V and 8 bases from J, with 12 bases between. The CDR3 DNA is TGTGCCAGCAGTTACGCGCGGTTCAACGAAAAACTGTTTTTT. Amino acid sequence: CASSYARFNEKLFF.

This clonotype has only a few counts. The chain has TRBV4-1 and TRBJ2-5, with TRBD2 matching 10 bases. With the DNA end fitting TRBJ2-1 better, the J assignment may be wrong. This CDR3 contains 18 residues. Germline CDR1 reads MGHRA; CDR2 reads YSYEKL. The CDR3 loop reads CASSQEEGLAGDYNEQFF. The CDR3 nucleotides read TGCGCCAGCAGCCAAGAAGAGGGGCTAGCGGGAGATTACAATGAGCAGTTCTTC.

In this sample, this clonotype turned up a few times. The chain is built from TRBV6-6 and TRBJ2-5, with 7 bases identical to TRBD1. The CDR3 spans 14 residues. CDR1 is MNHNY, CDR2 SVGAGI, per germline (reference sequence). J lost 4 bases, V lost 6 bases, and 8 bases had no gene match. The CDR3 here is CASSKTGERETQYF. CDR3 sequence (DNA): TGTGCCAGCAGCAAAACAGGGGAGCGAGAGACCCAGTACTTC.